This T cell receptor (beta chain) was identified during a study of T cells in Graves' hyperthyroidism and ophthalmopathy. Study results and limitations: Most thyroid clonotypes with frequency above 0.001 were detected in blood. Ophthalmopathy, which appeared later, was predicted by the model a median 6.5 months before onset.

Researchers took RNA transcripts and amplified the TCR beta CDR3 regions from them. The study used the HTBI primer set for a first-round RT-PCR of the TCR CDR3. MiXCR was run by TCRdb on the multiplex PCR reads, yielding one entry per CDR3 protein. Of about 720,000 distinct CDR3 sequences in the sample, roughly 15% are singletons; the top ten hold under 10%. This CDR3 has 12 amino acids. Germline CDR1 and CDR2: MDHEN and SYDVKM. V lost 5 bases and J lost 3, with 5 bases in between. This clonotype was found many times. Antigen: not known. The gene calls are TRBV28 and TRBJ1-5; D is unresolved. The sequence derives from a man aged 18 to 29 with Graves' hyperthyroidism. Sequencing input: blood. For the CDR3, the DNA is TGTGCCAGCAGTATCGCCAATCAGCCCCAGCATTTT. Its protein is CASSIANQPQHF.